Shown below are 31 T cell receptor beta chains from a single sample sequenced in a study of graft-versus-host responses after intestinal transplantation. Libraries were prepared by immunoSEQ multiplex PCR; TCRdb keeps only in-frame clonotypes and omits some of them. In the table there are approximately 77,000 clones, around 92% of which are singletons. The material was PBMCs, obtained 98 days after intestinal transplantation. Receptors originate from a human patient who received an intestinal transplant, so some T cells may come from the graft donor.

The chain recombines TRBV9 with TRBJ2-6, with unresolved D. Trimming took off 3 bases at V and 3 bases at J, with 1 base between the two ends. Germline assignment: CDR1 SGDLS and CDR2 YYNGEE. This CDR3 is built from 12 residues. The CDR3 DNA reads as TGTGCCAGCAGCGATGGGGCCAACGTCCTGACTTTC. Its protein product is CASSDGANVLTF.

This clone has just one count. V usage is TRBV6-5 and J usage is TRBJ2-3; 9 bases match TRBD2. Per germline, CDR1 MNHEY and CDR2 SVGAGI. The CDR3 consists of 14 residues. Unmatched junction bases numbered 2, after V lost 6 bases and J lost 1 base. CDR3 loop: CASRVAGGTDTQYF. The CDR3 bases are TGTGCCAGCAGGGTAGCGGGGGGCACAGATACGCAGTATTTT.

J is TRBJ2-3 and V is TRBV5-1, with D possibly matching TRBD1 (5 bases). Germline CDR1 and CDR2: SGHRS and YFSETQ. The CDR3 consists of 16 residues. The V end lost 3 bases, the J end lost 4 bases, and 18 bases lay between the germline ends. CDR3 DNA sequence: TGCGCCAGCAGCTACACCGGTGGGGCTCCATCAGATACGCAGTATTTT. This translates into CASSYTGGAPSDTQYF.

As for this clone: Other DNA sequences of this sample code for an identical CDR3. The chain carries TRBV11-2 and TRBJ2-5, with D possibly being TRBD1 (5 bases). V lost 1 base and J lost 0, with 12 bases in between. The germline gives CDR1 SGHAT, CDR2 FQNNGV. The CDR3 runs 16 residues. The chain's CDR3 is CASSLVPGMDQETQYF. The CDR3 nucleotides read TGTGCCAGCAGCTTAGTGCCAGGGATGGACCAAGAGACCCAGTACTTC.

The CDR3 spells CASSFFFKGRETQYF. Written as DNA, the CDR3 is TGTGCCAGCAGTTTTTTCTTTAAGGGCCGGGAGACCCAGTACTTC. The chain joins TRBV28 to TRBJ2-5; no clear D gene. V lost 3 bases and J 5 bases, leaving 16 bases between the germline ends. CDR1 is MDHEN and CDR2 is SYDVKM in the germline V gene. The CDR3 contains 15 residues.

The chain links TRBV7-2 to TRBJ2-7; possibly TRBD2 for D (8 bases). The V end was cut by 4 bases, the J end by 4 bases, with 17 bases between. This CDR3 has 15 residues. The V gene's germline CDR1 is SGHTA and CDR2 FQGNSA. CDR3: CASSSRGGRGYEQYF. The CDR3 nucleotides are TGTGCCAGCAGCTCCCGGGGGGGCAGGGGGTACGAGCAGTACTTC.

The chain carries TRBV5-6 and TRBJ2-5; maybe TRBD1 (5 bases). The V end was cut by 0 bases, the J end by 4 bases, with 16 bases between. The CDR3 loop spans 16 amino acids. The V gene's germline CDR1 is SGHDT and CDR2 YYEEEE. CDR3 in DNA: TGTGCCAGCAGCTTGGCCAGGGTAGACGCCACAGAGACCCAGTACTTC. Protein: CASSLARVDATETQYF.

This clone was recorded a few times. This chain connects TRBV10-2 to TRBJ2-7; a possible D gene is TRBD1 (6 bases). The germline V gene has CDR1 WSHSY and CDR2 SAAADI. Trimming removed 6 bases at V and 7 bases at J, with 22 bases between. The CDR3 length is 15 residues. The CDR3 region is CASSDYGTSAGEQYF. The CDR3 region has the DNA TGCGCCAGCAGCGACTACGGGACATCGGCTGGGGAGCAGTACTTC.

The chain uses TRBV10-2 and TRBJ2-3; the match to TRBD2 covers 13 bases. V trimming: 3 bases; J trimming: 5 bases; junction bases outside the gene matches: 8. The CDR3 loop spans 17 amino acids. Germline CDR1 is WSHSY and CDR2 is SAAADI. Written as DNA, the CDR3 is TGCGCCAGCAGTGAATGGACTAGCGGGAGACTTGGAGATACGCAGTATTTT. Amino acids: CASSEWTSGRLGDTQYF.

The DNA for the CDR3 is TGTGCCAGCAGTTACGAGGGGACTGTTGGGGCCAACGTCCTGACTTTC. Translation: CASSYEGTVGANVLTF. The rearrangement joins TRBV6-5 to TRBJ2-6; D perhaps matches TRBD2 (6 bases). The CDR3 spans 16 residues. Trimming pared 2 bases from V and 3 bases from J, leaving 11 bases between. Germline CDR1 is MNHEY and CDR2 is SVGAGI.

The rearrangement uses TRBV28 and TRBJ2-1; 9 bases match TRBD1. CDR3 length: 17 residues. Germline values: CDR1 MDHEN, CDR2 SYDVKM. Germline trimming cut 6 bases from V and 3 bases from J; bases unmatched to any gene: 12. CDR3 in DNA: TGTGCCAGCAGCCTTGGGACCGGGACAGGGATCTACAATGAGCAGTTCTTC. This sequence encodes CASSLGTGTGIYNEQFF.

This clone is a singleton in its sample. The chain combines TRBV5-1 with TRBJ2-5; D ambiguous. The CDR3 is 14 residues long. Deletions cut 1 base from V and 0 bases from J, with 7 bases between. Looked up from germline, CDR1 is SGHRS and CDR2 is YFSETQ. CDR3 residues: CASSLRTDQETQYF. The CDR3 DNA is TGCGCCAGCAGCTTGAGAACAGACCAAGAGACCCAGTACTTC.

This clone was found a few times. This chain uses TRBV4-1 with TRBJ1-3; maybe TRBD1 (5 bases). The ends were cut back, 2 bases at V and 0 bases at J, with 8 bases in the middle. The CDR3 runs to 15 residues. Germline V gene lookup returns CDR1 MGHRA and CDR2 YSYEKL. CDR3 loop: CASSQSDSSGNTIYF. The CDR3 nucleotides are TGCGCCAGCAGCCAATCCGACAGCTCTGGAAACACCATATATTTT.

This chain joins TRBV6-1 and TRBJ1-2, with unresolved D. Trimming took 7 bases from V and 4 from J, leaving 16 bases between them. This CDR3 region has 14 residues. Germline values: CDR1 MNHNS, CDR2 SASEGT. The DNA of the CDR3 is TGTGCCAGCAAATACAATGTGCTCTCCTATGGCTACACCTTC. As protein: CASKYNVLSYGYTF.

This chain uses TRBV19 with TRBJ2-3; TRBD1 aligns across 7 bases. Unmatched junction bases numbered 6, after V lost 3 bases and J lost 3 bases. In germline, CDR1 is LNHDA, CDR2 SQIVND (reference sequence). The CDR3 loop spans 15 amino acids. The CDR3 reads CASSIEGARTDTQYF. CDR3 bases: TGTGCCAGTAGTATTGAGGGGGCGCGAACAGATACGCAGTATTTT.

This clone is a singleton in its sample. The chain combines TRBV6-5 with TRBJ1-4; D is undetermined. Trimming removed 2 bases from V and 5 bases from J, with 12 bases in between. The germline V gene has CDR1 MNHEY and CDR2 SVGAGI. CDR3 length equals 15 residues. The CDR3 nucleotides are TGTGCCAGCAGTTACCTGACACGGCCCAATGAAAAACTGTTTTTT. It is translated as CASSYLTRPNEKLFF.

This clone was counted a few times. This sequence joins TRBV6-5 and TRBJ2-7, with D possibly being TRBD2 (5 bases). There are 13 residues in the CDR3. Germline CDR1 reads MNHEY; CDR2 reads SVGAGI. The V end lost 2 bases, the J end lost 0 bases, and 5 bases lay between the germline ends. CDR3 in amino acids: CASSYEGSYEQYF. CDR3 nucleotides: TGTGCCAGCAGTTACGAGGGCTCCTACGAGCAGTACTTC.

This clone showed up just once. The chain recombines TRBV19 with TRBJ2-3, with 15 bases that match TRBD2. The length of the CDR3 is 15 residues. The trim removed 7 bases at V and 4 bases at J, leaving 3 bases unmatched. Germline-derived CDR1 and CDR2 are LNHDA and SQIVND (reference sequence). CDR3: CASTRTSGRADTQYF. CDR3 DNA: TGTGCCAGTACCCGGACTAGCGGGAGGGCAGATACGCAGTATTTT.

V gene TRBV15 combines with J gene TRBJ1-1; D call uncertain. Trimming cost V 1 base and J 5 bases, with 26 bases left between them. Per the germline V gene, CDR1 is LNHNV and CDR2 is YYDKDF (reference sequence). CDR3 length: 19 amino acids. CDR3 sequence: CATSRGDGSLRGSTTEAFF. In DNA, the CDR3 is TGTGCCACCAGCAGAGGTGACGGTTCTCTGCGGGGATCTACAACTGAAGCTTTCTTT.

The V and J genes are TRBV5-4 and TRBJ2-6; 12 bases fit TRBD2. Germline-derived CDR1 and CDR2 are SGHNT and YYREEE (reference sequence). This CDR3 has 17 amino acids. V dropped 0 bases and J dropped 3; count of bases not matched to a gene: 1. The CDR3 loop reads CASSLASGRVGANVLTF. The CDR3 DNA reads as TGTGCCAGCAGCTTGGCTAGCGGGAGGGTTGGGGCCAACGTCCTGACTTTC.

This chain joins TRBV6-5 and TRBJ2-5; D gene unclear. The CDR3 runs to 13 residues. Trimming stripped 2 bases from V and 5 bases from J, with 9 bases between. Germline assignment: CDR1 MNHEY and CDR2 SVGAGI. CDR3 nucleotide sequence: TGTGCCAGCAGTTACCCCCTTGGGGAGACCCAGTACTTC. Amino acid sequence: CASSYPLGETQYF.

Comment on this clone: The same CDR3 arises from other DNA sequences in this sample as well. The chain links TRBV11-2 to TRBJ2-1; D is perhaps TRBD2 (6 bases). The CDR3 covers 16 residues. In germline, CDR1 is SGHAT, CDR2 FQNNGV. Trimming stripped 6 bases from V and 6 bases from J, with 21 bases between. The CDR3 region is CASSPRPGLPSNEQFF. The CDR3 DNA reads as TGTGCCAGCAGTCCCAGGCCGGGACTTCCCTCCAATGAGCAGTTCTTC. The full variable domain, in which reference TRBV11-2 and TRBJ2-1 provide the parts outside the CDR3, is EAGVAQSPRYKIIEKRQSVAFWCNPISGHATLYWYQQILGQGPKLLIQFQNNGVVDDSQLPKDRFSAERLKGVDSTLKIQPAKLEDSAVYLCASSPRPGLPSNEQFFGPGTRLTVL.

The rearrangement uses TRBV7-9 and TRBJ2-5, with D perhaps being TRBD1 or TRBD2 (5 bases each). Trimming pared 5 bases from V and 5 bases from J, leaving 15 bases between. The CDR3 has 14 residues. Germline CDR1 is SEHNR and CDR2 is FQNEAQ (reference sequence). CDR3 nucleotide sequence: TGTGCCAGCAGCCTATTGGGGGTGGAGGAGACCCAGTACTTC. Amino acids: CASSLLGVEETQYF.

The chain links TRBV6-1 to TRBJ2-2; perhaps TRBD2 as D (5 bases). With 6 bases removed from V and 5 bases from J, the gap between germline ends came to 16 bases. The CDR3 runs 15 residues. The germline gives CDR1 MNHNS, CDR2 SASEGT. The CDR3, as DNA: TGTGCCAGCAGGGGTACGAGCAGCGGTACCGGGGAGCTGTTTTTT. It specifies CASRGTSSGTGELFF.

This chain uses TRBV4-2 with TRBJ1-1; D possibly corresponds to TRBD1 (5 bases). From germline, CDR1 is LGHNA and CDR2 YNFKEQ. This CDR3 spans 18 amino acids. The germline V and J ends were trimmed by 3 bases and 1 base, with 21 bases remaining between them. CDR3 bases: TGTGCCAGCAGCCACTCAAAAAGGGGAGTTAGTGGGAACACTGAAGCTTTCTTT. It is translated as CASSHSKRGVSGNTEAFF.

This clone was counted only a few times. The rearrangement joins TRBV7-9 to TRBJ2-2; D might be TRBD1 (6 bases). Per germline, CDR1 SEHNR and CDR2 FQNEAQ (reference sequence). The CDR3 is 15 amino acids. The V end was cut by 6 bases, the J end by 0 bases, with 11 bases between. The CDR3 sequence: CASRDDRSNTGELFF. For the CDR3, the DNA is TGTGCCAGCAGAGACGACAGGTCGAACACCGGGGAGCTGTTTTTT.

The chain links TRBV6-1 to TRBJ1-2; no definite D call. The CDR3 is 12 amino acids. The germline V and J ends were trimmed by 8 bases and 4 bases, with 11 bases remaining between them. The germline V gene has CDR1 MNHNS and CDR2 SASEGT. The CDR3 region has the DNA TGTGCCAGCGTTCAGGACGGCTATGGCTACACCTTC. Translating it yields CASVQDGYGYTF.

The J gene is TRBJ2-7, the V gene TRBV20-1; D is unresolved. The CDR3 consists of 11 residues. Germline V gene lookup returns CDR1 DFQATT and CDR2 SNEGSKA (reference sequence). Trimming left V 0 bases short and J 7 bases short, with 7 bases between. The chain's CDR3 is CSARDDWEQYF. Here the CDR3 DNA reads TGCAGTGCTAGAGATGATTGGGAGCAGTACTTC.

The CDR3 loop is CASSLVPVGGSNQPQHF. CDR3 DNA: TGTGCCAGCAGCTTAGTGCCAGTTGGAGGTAGCAATCAGCCCCAGCATTTT. The J gene is TRBJ1-5, the V gene TRBV7-8; D not resolved. Germline-derived CDR1 and CDR2 are SGHVS and FQNEAQ. Trimming left V 1 base short and J 0 bases short, with 13 bases between. CDR3 length: 17 residues. Based on the CDR3 plus reference TRBV7-8 and TRBJ1-5, the full variable domain is GAGVSQSPRYKVAKRGQDVALRCDPISGHVSLFWYQQALGQGPEFLTYFQNEAQLDKSGLPSDRFFAERPEGSVSTLKIQRTQQEDSAVYLCASSLVPVGGSNQPQHFGDGTRLSIL.

This clone has a single count. The J gene is TRBJ1-6, the V gene TRBV6-6, with D tentatively TRBD1 (6 bases). The germline CDR1 and CDR2 sequences are MNHNY and SVGAGI (reference sequence). This CDR3 spans 14 amino acids. V lost 6 bases and J lost 8, with 14 bases in between. The CDR3 spells CASRKGGGHSPLHF. The CDR3, as DNA: TGTGCCAGCAGGAAAGGGGGTGGACATTCACCCCTCCACTTT.

The table lists this clone with a count of one. This chain uses TRBV28 with TRBJ1-6; the match to TRBD1 covers 9 bases. V was clipped by 4 bases and J by 5 bases; unmatched bases: 6. The V gene's germline CDR1 is MDHEN and CDR2 SYDVKM. The CDR3 is 16 residues long. The CDR3 loop reads CASSSPRDRDNSPLHF. CDR3 DNA: TGTGCCAGCAGTTCCCCCCGGGACAGGGATAATTCACCCCTCCACTTT.